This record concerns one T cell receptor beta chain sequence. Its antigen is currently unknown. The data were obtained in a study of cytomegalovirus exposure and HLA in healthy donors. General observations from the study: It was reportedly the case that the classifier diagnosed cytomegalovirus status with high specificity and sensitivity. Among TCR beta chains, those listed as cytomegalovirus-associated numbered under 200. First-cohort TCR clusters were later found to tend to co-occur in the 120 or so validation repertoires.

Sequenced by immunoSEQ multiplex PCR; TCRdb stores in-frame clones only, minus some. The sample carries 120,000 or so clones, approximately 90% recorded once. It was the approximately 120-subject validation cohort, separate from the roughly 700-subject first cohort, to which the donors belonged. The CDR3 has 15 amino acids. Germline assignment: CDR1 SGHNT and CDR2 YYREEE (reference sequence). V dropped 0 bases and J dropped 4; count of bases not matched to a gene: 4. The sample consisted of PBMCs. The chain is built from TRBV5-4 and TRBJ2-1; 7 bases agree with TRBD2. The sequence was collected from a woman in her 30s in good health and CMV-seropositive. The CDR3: CASSLAWRGYNEQFF. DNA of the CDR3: TGTGCCAGCAGCTTGGCCTGGCGGGGGTACAATGAGCAGTTCTTC.